The 12 T cell receptor beta chains presented below share a single source sample, sequenced in a study of CD8+ T cells in alopecia areata. Extraction of RNA preceded its reverse transcription into cDNA, which served as the sequencing template. Libraries were prepared by immunoSEQ multiplex PCR; TCRdb keeps only in-frame clonotypes and omits some of them. The sample contains some 130,000 clones, approximately 49% of which appear only once. The specimen was CD8+ T cells sorted from blood, collected at week 0. The receptors were sampled from a human donor with alopecia areata.

The chain links TRBV6-5 to TRBJ1-6, with D tentatively TRBD1 (6 bases). The CDR3 covers 15 residues. The V end lost 3 bases, the J end lost 9 bases, and 15 bases lay between the germline ends. Germline loops: CDR1 MNHEY, CDR2 SVGAGI. CDR3 amino acids: CASSYSTGDSSPLHF. In DNA, the CDR3 is TGTGCCAGCAGTTATTCGACAGGAGATTCTTCACCCCTCCACTTT.

This chain uses TRBV4-3 with TRBJ2-7; 9 bases fit TRBD1. Germline CDR1 and CDR2: LGHNA and YSLEER. The CDR3 is 15 residues long. With V trimmed by 4 bases and J by 4 bases, 8 bases remained unmatched. In nucleotides, the CDR3 is TGCGCCAGCAGCCCGGGACAGGGAGGCATATACGAGCAGTACTTC. Its protein product is CASSPGQGGIYEQYF.

This clone was seen only a few times. The rearrangement joins TRBV14 to TRBJ2-2, with D hard to call. The germline V gene has CDR1 SGHDN and CDR2 FVKESK. The V end lost 0 bases, the J end lost 6 bases, and 11 bases lay between the germline ends. The CDR3 has 15 amino acids. As DNA, the CDR3 is TGTGCCAGCAGCCAAGACTGGCAGCCCGCCGGGGAGCTGTTTTTT. It is translated as CASSQDWQPAGELFF.

V gene TRBV6-5 combines with J gene TRBJ2-5, with TRBD1 as a possible D gene (5 bases). Trimming left V 3 bases short and J 5 bases short, with 13 bases between. The CDR3 spans 14 residues. Per the germline V gene, CDR1 is MNHEY and CDR2 is SVGAGI. CDR3 residues: CASSYNQGWETQYF. The DNA of the CDR3 is TGTGCCAGCAGTTATAATCAGGGATGGGAGACCCAGTACTTC.

The table lists this clone with a few counts. The rearrangement links TRBV29-1 to TRBJ1-1; 8 nucleotides match TRBD1. With V trimmed by 4 bases and J by 5 bases, 6 bases remained unmatched. This CDR3 is 13 amino acids long. Germline CDR1 reads SQVTM; CDR2 reads ANQGSEA. The CDR3 sequence: CSVGGGQGTEAFF. The CDR3 DNA reads as TGCAGCGTTGGAGGAGGACAGGGTACTGAAGCTTTCTTT.

This clone has a handful of counts. The V and J genes are TRBV5-1 and TRBJ2-2, with 8 bases lining up with TRBD1. CDR1 and CDR2 (germline): SGHRS, YFSETQ. The trim removed 4 bases at V and 4 bases at J, leaving 12 bases unmatched. The CDR3 runs to 17 residues. CDR3 region: CASSPDMGQAGTGELFF. CDR3 nucleotides: TGCGCCAGCAGCCCGGACATGGGACAGGCGGGCACCGGGGAGCTGTTTTTT.

In its sample, this clone was seen a few times. The chain combines TRBV10-3 with TRBJ1-5; D is uncertain. Germline assignment: CDR1 ENHRY and CDR2 SYGVKD. Trimming pared 3 bases from V and 3 bases from J, leaving 18 bases between. The CDR3 sequence is 17 residues long. The CDR3 loop is CAISEGAEQPDNQPQHF. The CDR3 region has the DNA TGTGCCATCAGTGAAGGCGCCGAACAGCCTGACAATCAGCCCCAGCATTTT.

V gene TRBV15 combines with J gene TRBJ2-7; no definite D call. Trimming pared 3 bases from V and 5 bases from J, leaving 11 bases between. The CDR3 extends over 13 amino acids. Germline V CDR1 and CDR2: LNHNV, YYDKDF (reference sequence). The CDR3, as DNA: TGTGCCACCAGCAGTCGTAGGGAACACGAGCAGTACTTC. This encodes CATSSRREHEQYF. The variable domain in full, completed from reference TRBV15 and TRBJ2-7, reads DAMVIQNPRYQVTQFGKPVTLSCSQTLNHNVMYWYQQKSSQAPKLLFHYYDKDFNNEADTPDNFQSRRPNTSFCFLDIRSPGLGDTAMYLCATSSRREHEQYFGPGTRLTVT.

A single count supports this clone. The chain links TRBV10-2 to TRBJ2-7; D gene ambiguous. The V end lost 1 base, the J end lost 2 bases, and 3 bases lay between the germline ends. This CDR3 has 12 amino acids. CDR1 WSHSY and CDR2 SAAADI come from the germline V gene. The CDR3 region has the DNA TGCGCCAGCAGTGAGTTCGCCTACGAGCAGTACTTC. Protein: CASSEFAYEQYF.

This clone appeared once. The gene calls are TRBV27 and TRBJ1-1; the D gene is possibly TRBD1 (6 bases). Germline V gene sequence: CDR1 MNHEY, CDR2 SMNVEV (reference sequence). V was clipped by 5 bases and J by 5 bases, with 12 bases between them. This CDR3 is built from 13 residues. The CDR3 nucleotides read TGTGCCAGCAGTATAACAGGGATTACTGAAGCTTTCTTT. Its translation: CASSITGITEAFF.

This rearrangement joins TRBV5-4 to TRBJ2-2; no definite D call. Germline V gene sequence: CDR1 SGHNT, CDR2 YYREEE (reference sequence). The CDR3 runs to 14 residues. Trimming pared 2 bases from V and 5 bases from J, leaving 10 bases between. The DNA of the CDR3 is TGTGCCAGCAGCTTATCCTGGGCGACCGGGGAGCTGTTTTTT. Its protein is CASSLSWATGELFF.

The chain joins TRBV29-1 to TRBJ2-7; 9 bases map to TRBD1. Germline loops: CDR1 SQVTM, CDR2 ANQGSEA. The trim removed 8 bases at V and 4 bases at J, leaving 6 bases unmatched. The CDR3 totals 12 residues. Here the CDR3 reads CSTRTGAYEQYF. The CDR3 region has the DNA TGCAGCACACGGACAGGGGCATACGAGCAGTACTTC.